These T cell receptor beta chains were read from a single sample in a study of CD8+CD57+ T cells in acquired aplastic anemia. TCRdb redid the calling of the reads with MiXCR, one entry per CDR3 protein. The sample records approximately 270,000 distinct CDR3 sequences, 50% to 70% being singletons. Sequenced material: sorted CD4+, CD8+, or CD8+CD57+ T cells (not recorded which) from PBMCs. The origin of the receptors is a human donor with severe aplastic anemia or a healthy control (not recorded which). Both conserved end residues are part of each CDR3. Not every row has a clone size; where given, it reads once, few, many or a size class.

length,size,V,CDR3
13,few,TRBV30,CAWSEGTNTEAFF
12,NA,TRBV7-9,CASSFSGTEAFF
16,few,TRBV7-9,CASSLAFRGLSYEQYF
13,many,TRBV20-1,CSARAGGNYGYTF
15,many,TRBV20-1,CSARGYRLPRGEQYF
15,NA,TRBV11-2,CASSATGTITYEQYF
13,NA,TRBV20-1,CSARAGARDEQYF
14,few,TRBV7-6,CASSLGGTVNEQYF
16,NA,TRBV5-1,CASSLTRLAGSNEQFF
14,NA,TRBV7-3,CASSSLTGSTEAFF
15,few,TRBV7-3,CASSLQGASNSPLHF
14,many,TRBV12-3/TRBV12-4,CASKPGQHTDTQYF
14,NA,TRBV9,CASSGSLNGYEQYF
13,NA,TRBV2,CASSERGAGREYF
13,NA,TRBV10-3,CAISEHMSETQYF
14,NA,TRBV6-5,CNSSKGTSSETQYF
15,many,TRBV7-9,CASSLDPVGTDTQYF
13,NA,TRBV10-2,CASSGGGSYEQYF